This T cell receptor beta chain stems from a study of control samples from healthy donors and cancer patients. TCRdb keeps only in-frame clones here, not all; method: immunoSEQ multiplex PCR. The table includes tens of thousands of clones, around 92% detected once. The germline V gene encodes CDR1 KGHSH and CDR2 LQKENI. The V and J ends lost 2 bases and 4 bases respectively, with 9 bases between them. This CDR3 has 14 amino acids. This TCR was recovered from a man aged 30 to 39 in good health. The chain recombines TRBV18 with TRBJ1-5; D may be TRBD1 (5 bases). The sequenced sample was blood. CDR3 bases: TGTGCCAGCTCACCAGGCTGGGGGAATCAGCCCCAGCATTTT. It translates to CASSPGWGNQPQHF.